One TCR beta chain is described in this entry. What it binds is not known. The data derive from a study of cytomegalovirus exposure and HLA in healthy donors. The PCR ran on 60 Vbeta and 13 Jbeta primers. Authors' analysis steps: Around 12 million of tens of millions of unique TCR beta chains were shared, per a later count. Profiling relied on immunoSEQ multiplex PCR, and the TCRdb table lists in-frame clones only, not all of them. That table is the source of V, J and clone size, and D and trimming were worked out from the DNA. The sample carries 150,000 to 170,000 clones, around 72% recorded once. Study conclusions and caveats: The productive fraction for most TCR beta V segments was about 87% or about 30% in an earlier analysis. Likely technical artifact: a cluster of highly shared sequence variants.

With V trimmed by 5 bases and J by 4 bases, 14 bases remained unmatched. The CDR3 runs to 17 residues. The germline gives CDR1 LNHDA, CDR2 SQIVND (reference sequence). Material for sequencing was PBMCs. This rearrangement joins TRBV19 to TRBJ1-5; 7 nucleotides align to TRBD1. The TCR originated in a man younger than 30 in good health and CMV-seronegative. CDR3 in DNA: TGTGCCAGTAGTCCAGCCCGGACAGGCAGTGTTAATCAGCCCCAGCATTTT. Its translation: CASSPARTGSVNQPQHF.